These 2 T cell receptor beta chains came from one sample sequenced in a study of shared clonotypes between healthy human individuals. The data were produced by immunoSEQ multiplex PCR, yet TCRdb's version contains in-frame clones alone and is incomplete. The sample records about 2.1 million clones, just over 90% being singletons. CD45RO negativity and positive selection for CCR7 defined naive CD8 cells, a population that excluded terminally differentiated effector memory CD45RA+ cells. The sample comprised naive CD8+ T cells from PBMCs. These TCRs come from a man aged 18 to 29 in good health. Some clones in this sample may be carry-over from other donors' samples.

The chain couples TRBV7-9 to TRBJ2-1; D not resolved. This CDR3 is built from 12 residues. V lost 3 bases and J 9 bases, leaving 9 bases between the germline ends. Germline lookup yields CDR1 SEHNR and CDR2 FQNEAQ (reference sequence). The CDR3 reads CASSFGFSEQFF. The CDR3 DNA follows: TGTGCCAGCAGCTTCGGATTCTCTGAGCAGTTCTTC.

V gene TRBV28 combines with J gene TRBJ2-3; 7 bases fit TRBD2. This CDR3 is 16 amino acids long. The germline V gene encodes CDR1 MDHEN and CDR2 SYDVKM. V was clipped by 2 bases and J by 5 bases; unmatched bases: 10. The CDR3 is CASSLLPGTIEDTQYF. CDR3 DNA sequence: TGTGCCAGCAGTTTACTACCCGGGACTATTGAAGATACGCAGTATTTT. Full variable domain (remainder filled in from reference TRBV28 and TRBJ2-3): DVKVTQSSRYLVKRTGEKVFLECVQDMDHENMFWYRQDPGLGLRLIYFSYDVKMKEKGDIPEGYSVSREKKERFSLILESASTNQTSMYLCASSLLPGTIEDTQYFGPGTRLTVL.